This note documents a single T cell receptor beta chain sequence. Its antigen is currently not known. No much larger clonotype is one base removed from it; base qualities were not supplied. The sample contains more than one DNA sequence encoding this CDR3. TCRbeta CDR3 regions were amplified from genomic DNA by means of the immunoSEQ Assay, a bias-controlled multiplex PCR. The published analysis was carried out like this. The number of nucleated cells in each sample was estimated from the amplification of reference gene primers within the assay. To quantify the absolute abundance of each unique TCRbeta CDR3 rearrangement, sequence reads were collapsed and filtered. For each sample, productive Simpson clonality was calculated as the square root of Simpson's diversity index over productive rearrangements. The clones in this table, taken by TCRdb from immuneACCESS, are in-frame only. Not every clone is retained; where verified, under half of the shortfall comes from an unresolved V gene, and the cause of the rest is unknown. The V and J calls and the clone size are those of that table, but D and trimming were determined from the DNA. The sample table shows a few hundred thousand clones, and around 87% are seen once. The ten largest clones take up roughly a tenth of the sample.

In the prospective study, participants were about 18 to 100 years old, resided in under 30 geographic areas of the United States, and were enrolled through a virtual design. To assign participants to cohorts, the prospective study relied on clinical history that participants themselves reported in a screening survey and a study questionnaire. For ImmuneRACE Cohort 3, a participant was defined as recovered based on two consecutive negative NP/OP PCR tests, clearance by a healthcare professional, or resolution of symptoms. Mobile phlebotomists in the prospective study collected whole blood, serum and a nasopharyngeal or oropharyngeal swab from every participant. Over an approximately two-month period, participants in the prospective study had the option of providing additional blood draws and questionnaires. Before DNA extraction, blood samples from the prospective study were shipped at room temperature or frozen.

From the germline V gene, CDR1 is MNHEY and CDR2 is SVGAGI. The CDR3 runs 15 amino acids, cysteine and phenylalanine included. Of all the DNA, just the CDR3 is kept, 45 bases in frame from base 1. The V end gives up 2 bases and the J end 7 bases, leaving 7 bases in the junction not matched to a gene. The sample is drawn from a study of blood T cell repertoires in COVID-19 (dated by TCRdb to 2020 to 2022). Turning to the overall study: The collaborator samples originated in the United States, Italy and Spain and spanned the acute and convalescent phases of COVID-19. Where available, HLA class I and class II types were taken from metadata supplied by the sample provider and were not determined by assay-based typing. Samples came from the ongoing ImmuneRACE study (first 160 participants) plus 1,254 subjects from 6 global collaborators. Subjects who had been exposed to COVID-19, were actively infected with it, or had recovered from it provided the deeply sampled blood TCRbeta repertoires that made up the dataset. The repertoires were made available in a free public database intended to serve as a resource for research on the immune response to SARS-CoV-2. The material from the prospective study consisted of cDNA or gDNA derived from T cells, B-cell-depleted T cells, or PBMCs. Sample metadata almost always included a de-identified subject ID, COVID-19 status, age in years and sex.

The full study reports these points: How much clinical and demographic metadata was included differed by source and by participant, and the metadata was provided uncurated.

Sequenced material: PBMCs or T cells enriched from blood (not recorded which). The clonotype originates from a woman aged 45-65 years who had recovered from COVID-19. The chain is assembled from TRBV6-5 and TRBJ2-7, and TRBD1 matches 11 of the central bases. The bases are TGTGCCAGCAGTTACCCCGGACAGGGGGCGCGGGAGCAGTACTTC. Its protein product is CASSYPGQGAREQYF.